The present entry profiles one TCR beta chain with its context. Its antigen is not known. This table comes from immunoSEQ multiplex PCR, and its TCRdb copy is limited to in-frame clones, with some not included. The data contain 15,000 to 20,000 clones, 82% of them singletons. V lost 1 base to trimming and J lost 6 bases; unmatched junction nucleotides: 3. The CDR3 is 14 residues long. Germline V gene sequence: CDR1 MNHEY, CDR2 SMNVEV (reference sequence). This entry belongs to a study of somatic mutations in cytotoxic T cells in rheumatoid arthritis. Whole-study context: Patient blood was drawn as 30 ml EDTA; the draw came right after diagnosis and before any treatment. Nearly 100% purity was obtained when some V beta antibody-stained T-cell populations were flow-sorted; these included V beta1+ cells sequenced for TCRB. Study outcomes and limitations: Over 20% of CD8+ cells belonged to the largest CD8+ clone in about an eighth of the 65 patients.

Positive magnetic bead selection, which isolated the CD4+ and CD8+ cells, was followed by a flow cytometry check of purity. The source of this sequence is an adult with rheumatoid arthritis. The J gene is TRBJ2-3, the V gene TRBV27, with TRBD1 matching over 8 bases. Specimen: CD8+ T cells sorted from blood. CDR3 residues: CASSLLQGGDTQYF. DNA for the CDR3: TGTGCCAGCAGTTTATTACAGGGGGGTGATACGCAGTATTTT.